Listed below are T cell receptor beta chains from one sample, sequenced in a study of blood T cell repertoires in COVID-19. Produced via immunoSEQ multiplex PCR; TCRdb's table is partial and in-frame only. In the table there are approximately 250,000 clones, 80% to 90% of which are singletons. Sequenced material: PBMCs or T cells enriched from blood (not recorded which). The receptor set was obtained from a man aged 25-40 years with acute COVID-19. Each CDR3 is given without its conserved first and last residue.

TRBV5-1	TRBJ2-3	ASSLGLLRAGAGDTQY
TRBV19	TRBJ1-1	ASPPGN
TRBV4-2	TRBJ2-2	ASSQGLYSGELF
TRBV6-4	TRBJ1-1	ASRETGMDTEAF
TRBV6-1	TRBJ1-1	ASSEPTGGTEAF
TRBV5-6	TRBJ1-6	ASSFTRRGSPLH
TRBV6-5	TRBJ1-3	ASSGGFSGNTIY
TRBV6-5	TRBJ1-1	ASRATALNTEAF
TRBV9	TRBJ2-1	ASSHSGGLYNEQF
TRBV3-1/TRBV3-2	TRBJ1-2	ASSQAIWGGSDYGYT
TRBV29-1	TRBJ2-1	SVGRTSGGNEQF
TRBV28	TRBJ1-5	ASRVDISNQPQH
TRBV12-5	TRBJ2-3	ASGSPDTQY
TRBV11-3	TRBJ1-6	ASSLASRDRSSYNSPLH
TRBV11-2	TRBJ2-1	ASSSREQF
TRBV9	TRBJ1-4	ASSVGALTNEKLF
TRBV2	TRBJ1-1	ASSPTRPEAF
TRBV7-9	TRBJ2-1	AIGSGQPYNEQF
TRBV5-1	TRBJ2-1	ASSLGGNPSYNEQF
TRBV30	TRBJ1-2	AWLGGGGYT
TRBV4-2	TRBJ2-1	ASSQDPTGYNEQF
TRBV5-1	TRBJ1-1	ASSAARDGMNTEAF
TRBV18	TRBJ2-1	ASSPGGQALNEQF
TRBV7-3	TRBJ2-5	ASSLGTSGRTYQETQY
TRBV20-1	TRBJ2-1	SARDRVRQF
TRBV24-1	TRBJ1-1	ATSAGFEAF
TRBV4-1	TRBJ2-2	ASSQAPQLAGETGELF
TRBV28	TRBJ1-1	ASSPEGSMNTEAF
TRBV11-1	TRBJ1-2	ASSDRQGETGYT
TRBV24-1	TRBJ1-5	ATSVGTANQPQH
TRBV12-3/TRBV12-4	TRBJ1-2	ASSYRLSYGYT
TRBV4-3	TRBJ2-1	ASSQGTGGYNEQF
TRBV29-1	TRBJ2-3	SVEHPGIDTQY
TRBV5-6	TRBJ1-4	ASSVDRDEKLF
TRBV7-9	TRBJ1-2	ASSPVTWEGTYGYT
TRBV12-1	TRBJ2-1	ASSPPWTSGRSNEQF
TRBV13	TRBJ1-1	ASSTGQGFLGTEAF
TRBV4-3	TRBJ2-1	ASSPGTSGISYNEQF
TRBV19	TRBJ1-2	AAKDRGRLGNGYT
TRBV7-2	TRBJ2-1	ASSPIAGEEQF
TRBV11-3	TRBJ2-5	ASSSGTRGPETQY
TRBV9	TRBJ1-6	ASSPRQGFDSPLH
TRBV29-1	TRBJ1-1	SVRQGLGTEAF
TRBV5-6	TRBJ2-1	ASSLYRRDRNEQF
TRBV6-4	TRBJ2-2	ASSGSANTGELF
TRBV6-5	TRBJ1-2	ASSPGQSYGYT
TRBV7-8	TRBJ2-1	ASSLSQPLNEQF
TRBV4-2	TRBJ1-1	ASSQAGLNTEAF
TRBV4-1	TRBJ2-1	ASSHGAVNEQF
TRBV6-1	TRBJ2-2	ASSEASHTGELF
TRBV6-8	TRBJ1-1	ASSYQGRANTEAF
TRBV24-1	TRBJ2-1	ATSDLAGESYNEQF
TRBV3-1/TRBV3-2	TRBJ2-5	ASSQQTSGGVETQY
TRBV7-6	TRBJ2-2	ASSLVPGQGARDGELF
TRBV28	TRBJ1-5	ASTTGGSSNQPQH
TRBV7-9	TRBJ1-4	ATNRDRVYEKLF
TRBV7-8	TRBJ1-2	ASSPTTTARDGYT
TRBV5-1	TRBJ2-3	ASSLAGTSTDTQY
TRBV5-4	TRBJ2-2	ASSLILAGGLTGELF
TRBV5-1	TRBJ1-1	ASSPQTGENTEAF